This T cell receptor (beta chain) was identified during a study of technical replicates of blood from a few donors. Only in-frame clones appear in the TCRdb table, and some are missing; sequencing was by immunoSEQ multiplex PCR. The repertoire holds some 74,000 clones, with about nine tenths as singletons. Between the trimmed V and J ends, which lost 0 bases and 2 bases, there was a span of 11 bases. Germline CDR1 PRHDT, CDR2 FYEKMQ (reference sequence). The CDR3 totals 16 residues. V and J are TRBV13 and TRBJ1-3; D remains ambiguous. This TCR derives from a human donor in good health. Sequencing was done on a sample of T cells isolated from PBMCs. The CDR3 protein is CASSLGYGFTGNTIYF. The DNA of the CDR3 is TGTGCCAGCAGCTTAGGCTACGGGTTTACTGGAAACACCATATATTTT.